The source of this T cell receptor (beta chain) is a study of blood T cell repertoires in COVID-19. The table lists this clone with a few counts. The germline gives CDR1 SNHLY, CDR2 FYNNEI. The length of the CDR3 is 11 residues. The V gene lost 4 bases and the J gene lost 7 bases, with 7 bases spanning the gap. Clones were read by immunoSEQ multiplex PCR, and TCRdb kept only the in-frame ones, dropping some. The sample consists of 350,000 or so clones, approximately 88% of them appearing once. The material sequenced was peripheral blood. The TCR originated in a young woman with COVID-19, enrolled during active disease. The rearrangement uses TRBV2 and TRBJ1-2; D call uncertain. The CDR3 loop is CASSVASGYTF. The CDR3 nucleotides read TGTGCCAGCAGTGTGGCTTCTGGCTACACCTTC.